This T cell receptor beta chain was sequenced during a study of cytomegalovirus exposure and HLA in healthy donors. Study in general: Among the 400 or so donors who were genotyped, around 77% fell in the genetic ancestry cluster that is associated with self-reported Caucasian donors.

60 Vbeta and 13 Jbeta primers were used in PCR. Profiling relied on immunoSEQ multiplex PCR, and the TCRdb table lists in-frame clones only, not all of them. The sample yields 99,000 or so clones, roughly 83% seen once. The V and J ends lost 3 bases and 5 bases, in that order; junction bases with no gene match: 2. The CDR3 contains 15 residues. Germline lookup yields CDR1 SGHTA and CDR2 FQGNSA. The receptor was isolated from a male donor in good health and CMV-seropositive. V usage is TRBV7-2 and J usage is TRBJ1-6; 9 bases agree with TRBD1. The sequenced sample was PBMCs. The CDR3 sequence: CASSLTGGNNSPLHF. For the CDR3, the DNA is TGTGCCAGCAGCTTGACAGGGGGGAATAATTCACCCCTCCACTTT.